This T cell receptor beta chain was recovered during a study of T cell repertoires in cytomegalovirus infection. Across the whole study: As its CMV epitopes, the study selected recently identified HLA-C-restricted and well-studied HLA-B-restricted targets. General study findings and limits: The study found HLA-C-restricted CMV-specific TCR beta clonotypes dominating the ex vivo response. Cumulative public TCR beta family frequency identified carriers of CMV plus the relevant HLA.

Using its own MiXCR run on the reads, TCRdb lists one record per CDR3 protein. The sample lists just over 450,000 distinct CDR3 sequences, 42% seen once, with 43% in the top ten. As concerns this clonotype: The antigen is undetermined.

CDR1 and CDR2 (germline): DFQATT, SNEGSKA (reference sequence). CDR3 length equals 15 residues. The ends lost 6 bases at V and 7 bases at J; junction bases unmatched: 17. This chain connects TRBV20-1 to TRBJ1-2, with 7 bases identical to TRBD1. Source: cultured PBMCs, taken from culture after CMV antigen stimulation. This TCR was sampled from a human donor in good health (CMV status not recorded). Some clones in this sample may be carry-over from other donors' samples. CDR3 DNA: TGCAGTGCCGCCCGGCGGGGACAGATATATAGTGGCTACACCTTC. The encoded protein is CSAARRGQIYSGYTF.